This entry describes one TCR beta chain. Its antigen is still unknown. The source of the sample is a study of cytomegalovirus exposure and HLA in healthy donors. Overall study: Prior work identified roughly 120 million unique TCR beta sequences in around 170 million T cells.

With 60 Vbeta and 13 Jbeta primers, the PCR was carried out. The method was immunoSEQ multiplex PCR; TCRdb's version includes in-frame clones alone and lacks a portion of them. The profile covers approximately 170,000 clones, with around four fifths appearing a single time and approximately 1.2% taken by the ten largest. The CDR3 is 17 residues long. The germline V gene has CDR1 MNHNS and CDR2 SASEGT. V lost 2 bases and J lost 0, with 16 bases in between. Findings and caveats of the study: The classifier, whose performance was assessed in both the original and validation cohorts, reportedly diagnosed cytomegalovirus status with high specificity and sensitivity.

Each of the donors was a healthy bone marrow donor. This TCR came from a boy between 2 and 10 years old in good health and CMV-seronegative. This chain uses TRBV6-1 with TRBJ1-1; D gene unclear. The sequenced sample consisted of PBMCs. In DNA form, the CDR3 reads TGTGCCAGCAGTGAATCCCCAACTGCCAGGATGAACACTGAAGCTTTCTTT. This sequence encodes CASSESPTARMNTEAFF.